This TCR beta chain was observed in a study of T cell responses to AZD1222 COVID-19 vaccine. Points from the study as a whole: In a largely white British group with more females than males, clonal diversity was possibly underestimated.

The repertoire was sequenced with immunoSEQ multiplex PCR; TCRdb's copy has only in-frame clones and lacks some. The table records some 140,000 clones, 85% to 90% of them present only once. The ends were cut back, 4 bases at V and 10 bases at J, with 13 bases in the middle. Per the germline V gene, CDR1 is MNHNY and CDR2 is SVGAGI (reference sequence). CDR3 length: 12 amino acids. Regarding this clone: Its target is not known.

The source was peripheral blood, collected on day 0 of AZD1222 vaccination. This clonotype originated in an adult in good health. The chain employs TRBV6-6 and TRBJ1-1, with D unresolved. The CDR3 reads CASSFLTPVAFF. As DNA, the CDR3 is TGTGCCAGCAGTTTTTTAACGCCGGTAGCTTTCTTT.